Below are 18 T cell receptor beta chains sequenced from a single sample in a study of vaccination effects on CD4 cells after COVID-19. Assay: immunoSEQ multiplex PCR; the TCRdb copy retains only in-frame clones and omits some. The sample yields about 66,000 clones, approximately 80% seen once. What these receptors recognize is not known. Following a roughly eleven-day culture, CD4+ T cells were purified. Two doses of either BNT162b2 or mRNA-1273 were given to each participant. Source: CD4+ T cells from PBMCs cultured without peptide, taken after COVID-19 vaccination. Source of these receptors: a human donor who received a COVID-19 vaccine.

The chain uses TRBV4-1 and TRBJ2-2, with TRBD1 matching over 7 bases. V lost 2 bases, J lost 6 bases, and 6 bases stayed unmatched. Per germline, CDR1 MGHRA and CDR2 YSYEKL. The CDR3 consists of 15 residues. CDR3 sequence reads: CASSQRQGDAGELFF. In nucleotides, the CDR3 is TGCGCCAGCAGCCAACGTCAGGGGGATGCCGGGGAGCTGTTTTTT.

CDR3 sequence (DNA): TGTGCCAGCAGTTATTTCGCGGGAAGCACAGATACGCAGTATTTT. Protein: CASSYFAGSTDTQYF. The genes are TRBV6-2 or TRBV6-3 and TRBJ2-3; possibly TRBD2 for D (6 bases). The V and J ends lost 3 bases and 0 bases respectively, with 10 bases between them. Germline loops: CDR1 MNHEY, CDR2 SVGEGT. This CDR3 is 15 amino acids long.

V usage is TRBV24-1 and J usage is TRBJ2-3, with D possibly TRBD2 on 7 matching bases. Trimming took 9 bases from V and 0 from J, leaving 12 bases between them. The CDR3 is 14 residues long. Germline assignment: CDR1 KGHDR and CDR2 SFDVKD. The CDR3 DNA sequence: TGTGCCACCCAGCGCGGGGGCAGCACAGATACGCAGTATTTT. Amino acid sequence: CATQRGGSTDTQYF.

This sequence joins TRBV2 and TRBJ2-7, with D uncertain. The V end lost 4 bases, the J end lost 0 bases, and 7 bases lay between the germline ends. This CDR3 is 13 amino acids long. Germline lookup yields CDR1 SNHLY and CDR2 FYNNEI. CDR3 protein: CASSVQNSYEQYV. The CDR3 DNA reads as TGTGCCAGCAGTGTTCAGAACTCCTACGAGCAGTACGTC.

This CDR3 reads CASLGGVADTQYF. CDR3 sequence (DNA): TGTGCCAGCCTGGGCGGGGTGGCAGATACGCAGTATTTT. The gene calls are TRBV7-9 and TRBJ2-3; D perhaps matches TRBD2 (6 bases). Germline CDR1 reads SEHNR; CDR2 reads FQNEAQ (reference sequence). The ends were cut back, 8 bases at V and 4 bases at J, with 13 bases in the middle. The CDR3 runs to 13 residues.

A note on this clone: This CDR3 is also generated by other DNA sequences in the sample. V is TRBV5-1 and J is TRBJ1-3; no firm D call. The CDR3 spans 16 residues. V gave up 4 bases and J gave up 0 bases, with 14 bases separating them. Germline V CDR1 and CDR2: SGHRS, YFSETQ. The CDR3 loop reads CASSASGQSSGNTIYF. The DNA for the CDR3 is TGCGCCAGCAGCGCGTCAGGTCAGAGCTCTGGAAACACCATATATTTT.

The genes are TRBV6-5 and TRBJ2-1, with TRBD1 as a possible D gene (5 bases). This CDR3 has 12 residues. Trimming took off 6 bases at V and 9 bases at J, with 12 bases between the two ends. CDR1 is MNHEY, CDR2 SVGAGI, per germline. DNA for the CDR3: TGTGCCAGCAGGGATGACAGACCTGAGCAGTTCTTC. Translating it yields CASRDDRPEQFF.

This clone was counted between two and nine times. The chain recombines TRBV19 with TRBJ2-2; D might be TRBD1 (6 bases). The germline V gene has CDR1 LNHDA and CDR2 SQIVND (reference sequence). CDR3 length: 14 amino acids. Trimming pared 6 bases from V and 2 bases from J, leaving 10 bases between. The CDR3 coding sequence is TGTGCCAGTAGATCAGGGGTAAACACCGGGGAGCTGTTTTTT. It is translated as CASRSGVNTGELFF.

The rearrangement joins TRBV11-2 to TRBJ1-4; a weak D match, TRBD1 (6 bases). Trimming cost V 3 bases and J 10 bases, with 9 bases left between them. This CDR3 is 12 amino acids long. The V gene's germline CDR1 is SGHAT and CDR2 FQNNGV. The CDR3 coding sequence is TGTGCCAGCAGCTTCCTGACAGGAAAACTGTTTTTT. The encoded protein is CASSFLTGKLFF.

The V and J genes are TRBV5-1 and TRBJ1-1; D is undetermined. Germline CDR1 SGHRS, CDR2 YFSETQ. Between the trimmed V and J ends, which lost 7 bases and 0 bases, there was a span of 10 bases. The CDR3 has 13 amino acids. CDR3 DNA: TGCGCCAGCGGGGAGAACATGAACACTGAAGCTTTCTTT. Protein sequence: CASGENMNTEAFF. Supplemented by reference TRBV5-1 and TRBJ1-1, the full variable domain reads KAGVTQTPRYLIKTRGQQVTLSCSPISGHRSVSWYQQTPGQGLQFLFEYFSETQRNKGNFPGRFSGRQFSNSRSEMNVSTLELGDSALYLCASGENMNTEAFFGQGTRLTVV.

The chain recombines TRBV5-1 with TRBJ1-1; 7 bases fit TRBD1. The CDR3 contains 16 residues. V gave up 3 bases and J gave up 1 base; unmatched junction bases: 9. Per the germline V gene, CDR1 is SGHRS and CDR2 is YFSETQ. CDR3 in DNA: TGCGCCAGCAGCTCTCAGGGGGGTGTTGAGAACACTGAAGCTTTCTTT. It yields the protein CASSSQGGVENTEAFF.

The rearrangement joins TRBV7-9 to TRBJ2-3, with D perhaps TRBD1 or TRBD2 (6 bases each). CDR3 length: 13 amino acids. V lost 6 bases, J lost 8 bases, and 15 bases lay in between. Germline V gene data show CDR1 as SEHNR and CDR2 as FQNEAQ (reference sequence). CDR3 nucleotides: TGTGCCAGCAGTTCCACGGGGGCTTCTACGCAGTATTTT. It codes for CASSSTGASTQYF.

This clone was picked up one time. This chain joins TRBV6-2 or TRBV6-3 and TRBJ2-1, with 7 bases identical to TRBD1. CDR3 length: 14 residues. Germline loops: CDR1 MNHEY, CDR2 SVGEGT. The V and J ends lost 7 bases and 12 bases, in that order; junction bases with no gene match: 15. CDR3 DNA: TGTGCCAGCACCCCGGCGCAGGGGGTATTGGGGCAGTTCTTC. Amino acids: CASTPAQGVLGQFF.

This sequence joins TRBV2 and TRBJ1-2, with a possible D match to TRBD1 (6 bases). V gave up 6 bases and J gave up 6 bases, with 8 bases separating them. Germline V lookup: CDR1 SNHLY, CDR2 FYNNEI. There are 11 residues in the CDR3. The CDR3: CASRAGDGYTF. The CDR3 DNA is TGTGCCAGCAGGGCAGGGGATGGCTACACCTTC.

The V gene is TRBV6-5, the J gene TRBJ2-5, with 8 positions matching TRBD2. The CDR3 has 15 amino acids. Germline CDR1 and CDR2: MNHEY and SVGAGI. Losses at the gene ends were 8 bases for V and 3 bases for J; bases not matched to a gene: 11. CDR3 nucleotides: TGTGCCAGCCAGAGAACGGGGGGGGCTGAAGAGACCCAGTACTTC. Encoded protein: CASQRTGGAEETQYF.

The J gene is TRBJ2-1, the V gene TRBV11-2; D uncertain. The CDR3 spans 11 residues. V was shortened by 5 bases and J by 6 bases, with 5 bases between the two germline ends. Per germline, CDR1 SGHAT and CDR2 FQNNGV. DNA of the CDR3: TGTGCCAGCAGCCCAGCCAATGAGCAGTTCTTC. Translated, it gives CASSPANEQFF.

The J gene is TRBJ2-1, the V gene TRBV5-1; 10 bases are shared with TRBD2. The CDR3 runs 15 residues. Germline V lookup: CDR1 SGHRS, CDR2 YFSETQ. Unmatched junction bases numbered 5, after V lost 3 bases and J lost 5 bases. The CDR3 DNA follows: TGCGCCAGCAGCTCCGGGACTAGCGACGACAATGAGCAGTTCTTC. Its protein is CASSSGTSDDNEQFF.

The CDR3 sequence is CASTIGTGANYGYTF. In DNA form, the CDR3 reads TGTGCCAGCACGATAGGGACGGGAGCTAACTATGGCTACACCTTC. The chain carries TRBV7-2 and TRBJ1-2; TRBD1 is a possible D gene (5 bases). V lost 7 bases, J lost 0 bases, and 15 bases lay in between. In germline, CDR1 is SGHTA, CDR2 FQGNSA. This CDR3 spans 15 amino acids.